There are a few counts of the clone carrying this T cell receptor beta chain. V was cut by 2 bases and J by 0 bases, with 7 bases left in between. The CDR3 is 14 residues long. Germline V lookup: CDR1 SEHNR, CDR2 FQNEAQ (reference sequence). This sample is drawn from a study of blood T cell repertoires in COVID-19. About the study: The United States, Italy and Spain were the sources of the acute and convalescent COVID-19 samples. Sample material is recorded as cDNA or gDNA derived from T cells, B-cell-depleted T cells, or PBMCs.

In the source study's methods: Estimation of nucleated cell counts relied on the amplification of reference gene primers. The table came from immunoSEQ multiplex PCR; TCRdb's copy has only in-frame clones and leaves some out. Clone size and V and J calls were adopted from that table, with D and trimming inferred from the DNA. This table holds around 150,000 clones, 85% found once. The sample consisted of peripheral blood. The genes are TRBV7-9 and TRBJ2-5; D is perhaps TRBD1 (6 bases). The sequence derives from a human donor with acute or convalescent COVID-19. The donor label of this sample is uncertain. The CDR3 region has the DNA TGTGCCAGCAGCTTATACAGGGACCAAGAGACCCAGTACTTC. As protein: CASSLYRDQETQYF.